One sample yielded the 31 T cell receptor beta chains listed below, sequenced in a study of T cells in Graves' hyperthyroidism and ophthalmopathy. RNA transcripts served as the template for amplifying TCR beta CDR3 regions. HTBI primers drove first-round RT-PCR of the TCR CDR3. TCRdb redid the calling of the multiplex PCR reads with MiXCR, one entry per CDR3 protein. This sample has around 580,000 distinct CDR3 sequences, with roughly a sixth found just once. Sequenced: blood. The receptors were gathered from a woman in her late teens or twenties with Graves' hyperthyroidism.

This clonotype turned up a few times. The V call is TRBV5-6, the J call TRBJ2-3; TRBD2 matches at 8 bases. The CDR3 is made up of 14 amino acids. Germline V gene sequence: CDR1 SGHDT, CDR2 YYEEEE. Germline trimming cut 2 bases from V and 5 bases from J; bases unmatched to any gene: 4. The CDR3 DNA reads as TGTGCCAGCAGCTTCGGGACTAGTCGAGATACGCAGTATTTT. It encodes CASSFGTSRDTQYF. Based on the CDR3 plus reference TRBV5-6 and TRBJ2-3, the full variable domain is DAGVTQSPTHLIKTRGQQVTLRCSPKSGHDTVSWYQQALGQGPQFIFQYYEEEERQRGNFPDRFSGHQFPNYSSELNVNALLLGDSALYLCASSFGTSRDTQYFGPGTRLTVL.

V usage is TRBV19 and J usage is TRBJ2-5, with D possibly being TRBD1 (5 bases). CDR1 is LNHDA, CDR2 SQIVND, per germline (reference sequence). This CDR3 has 13 residues. V gave up 3 bases and J gave up 2 bases, with 7 bases separating them. The CDR3 DNA reads TGTGCCAGTAGTATTAACAGGCAAGAGACCCAGTACTTC. Protein sequence: CASSINRQETQYF. The complete variable domain, with remaining parts taken from reference TRBV19 and TRBJ2-5, reads DGGITQSPKYLFRKEGQNVTLSCEQNLNHDAMYWYRQDPGQGLRLIYYSQIVNDFQKGDIAEGYSVSREKKESFPLTVTSAQKNPTAFYLCASSINRQETQYFGPGTRLLVL.

This clonotype was seen a few times. This rearrangement joins TRBV6-1 to TRBJ1-3; no clear D. The length of the CDR3 is 14 residues. V was pared by 7 bases and J by 0 bases, with 10 bases between. Germline V gene sequence: CDR1 MNHNS, CDR2 SASEGT. The chain's CDR3 is CASKVDLSGNTIYF. The DNA for the CDR3 is TGTGCCAGCAAGGTGGACCTCTCTGGAAACACCATATATTTT.

J is TRBJ1-1 and V is TRBV6-5; possibly TRBD1 for D (5 bases). The germline CDR1 and CDR2 sequences are MNHEY and SVGAGI. This CDR3 comprises 14 residues. Deletions cut 2 bases from V and 4 bases from J, with 11 bases between. In DNA form, the CDR3 reads TGTGCCAGCAGTTACCCCCGGGACGCCACTGAAGCTTTCTTT. It yields the protein CASSYPRDATEAFF.

This clonotype was seen many times. The rearrangement uses TRBV12-3 or TRBV12-4 and TRBJ2-2; no definite D call. Trimming took off 5 bases at V and 7 bases at J, with 14 bases between the two ends. The CDR3 has 14 amino acids. The CDR3 DNA is TGTGCCAGCAGTAGCCGGGCCCTGGGCGGGGAGCTGTTTTTT. Amino acid sequence: CASSSRALGGELFF.

This clonotype was picked up a small number of times. The chain uses TRBV10-3 and TRBJ2-7; 8 bases map to TRBD2. The CDR3 covers 13 residues. The ends lost 6 bases at V and 5 bases at J; junction bases unmatched: 6. The germline V gene has CDR1 ENHRY and CDR2 SYGVKD. CDR3 DNA: TGTGCCATCAGCGGGACTAGTTACGACGAGCAGTACTTC. This encodes CAISGTSYDEQYF.

This clonotype came up many times. The chain combines TRBV20-1 with TRBJ2-1; 9 bases align to TRBD2. The CDR3 sequence is 16 residues long. Germline V gene data show CDR1 as DFQATT and CDR2 as SNEGSKA (reference sequence). The junction had 15 bases not matched to a gene; V was cut back by 6 bases and J by 6 bases. The CDR3 bases are TGCAGTGCGGGCGGGAGGGCAAGTTCAGTGAGCAATGAGCAGTTCTTC. This codes for CSAGGRASSVSNEQFF.

As regards this clonotype: The conserved final phenylalanine or tryptophan is absent from the CDR3, which likely points to a read error. The V and J genes are TRBV5-8 and TRBJ2-4; D is perhaps TRBD2 (5 bases). Germline CDR1 reads SGHTS; CDR2 reads YDEGEE. This CDR3 has 15 residues. Between the trimmed V and J ends, which lost 3 bases and 4 bases, there was a span of 14 bases. This chain's CDR3 is CASSYEGASKNIQYC. The CDR3 coding sequence is TGTGCCAGCAGCTACGAGGGAGCCAGTAAAAACATTCAGTACTGC.

This clonotype turned up a few times. The chain recombines TRBV20-1 with TRBJ2-7, with unresolved D. The length of the CDR3 is 11 residues. From germline, CDR1 is DFQATT and CDR2 SNEGSKA (reference sequence). The CDR3 reads CGTQAPYEQYF. CDR3 DNA sequence: TGCGGCACTCAGGCACCCTACGAGCAGTACTTC.

This clonotype came up a few times. The rearrangement uses TRBV6-2 or TRBV6-3 and TRBJ2-1; TRBD2 matches at 7 bases. Germline CDR1 MNHEY, CDR2 SVGEGT. The CDR3 length is 13 residues. V lost 1 base, J lost 7 bases, and 1 base stayed unmatched. The DNA for the CDR3 is TGTGCCAGCAGTTACTACGGGGGGAATGAGCAGTTCTTC. Translation gives CASSYYGGNEQFF.

This sequence joins TRBV12-3 or TRBV12-4 and TRBJ1-2; 7 bases line up with TRBD1. V shed 5 bases and J 12 bases; nucleotides not matched to a gene: 9. This CDR3 spans 12 amino acids. The CDR3 loop is CASSPDRVSDTF. CDR3 bases: TGTGCCAGCAGTCCAGACAGGGTGAGCGACACCTTC.

The rearrangement joins TRBV3-1 to TRBJ2-7, with D perhaps TRBD2 (5 bases). CDR3 length equals 15 residues. The V end was cut by 0 bases, the J end by 7 bases, with 16 bases between. CDR1 is LGHDT, CDR2 YNNKEL, per germline (reference sequence). CDR3 loop: CASSQEAGPVGEQYF. CDR3 in DNA: TGTGCCAGCAGCCAAGAGGCGGGTCCAGTGGGGGAGCAGTACTTC.

The chain combines TRBV29-1 with TRBJ1-2; weak D call: TRBD1 (6 bases). The germline CDR1 and CDR2 sequences are SQVTM and ANQGSEA. V was pared by 6 bases and J by 4 bases, with 12 bases between. The CDR3 is made up of 12 amino acids. CDR3 DNA: TGCAGCGTCCAAAGGGGGGTCTATGGCTACACCTTC. Protein sequence: CSVQRGVYGYTF. Full variable domain (outside the CDR3, taken from reference TRBV29-1 and TRBJ1-2): SAVISQKPSRDICQRGTSLTIQCQVDSQVTMMFWYRQQPGQSLTLIATANQGSEATYESGFVIDKFPISRPNLTFSTLTVSNMSPEDSSIYLCSVQRGVYGYTFGSGTRLTVV.

In its sample, this clonotype was seen a few times. The V call is TRBV7-9, the J call TRBJ1-6, with D unresolved. Trimming cost V 5 bases and J 0 bases, with 14 bases left between them. There are 17 residues in the CDR3. CDR1 SEHNR and CDR2 FQNEAQ come from the germline V gene (reference sequence). In nucleotides, the CDR3 is TGTGCCAGCAGCCGCACACTAACCGACTCCTATAATTCACCCCTCCACTTT. This gives the protein CASSRTLTDSYNSPLHF.

This clonotype has more than one count but fewer than ten. The chain combines TRBV29-1 with TRBJ2-1; 7 nucleotides line up with TRBD2. V lost 4 bases, J lost 3 bases, and 9 bases stayed unmatched. The CDR3 is 15 residues long. From germline, CDR1 is SQVTM and CDR2 ANQGSEA. CDR3 loop: CSVARAGSIYNEQFF. As DNA, the CDR3 is TGCAGCGTTGCGAGAGCGGGAAGCATCTACAATGAGCAGTTCTTC.

This clonotype was seen at least ten times. This chain connects TRBV7-2 to TRBJ1-2, with D unresolved. CDR1 and CDR2 (germline): SGHTA, FQGNSA. V gave up 5 bases and J gave up 3 bases, with 10 bases separating them. There are 13 residues in the CDR3. In DNA, the CDR3 is TGTGCCAGCAGCCCAGACACATACTATGGCTACACCTTC. Its translation is CASSPDTYYGYTF.

The V call is TRBV10-2, the J call TRBJ1-2; no reliable D call. Trimming stripped 6 bases from V and 2 bases from J, with 13 bases between. The CDR3 consists of 14 residues. From germline, CDR1 is WSHSY and CDR2 SAAADI. The CDR3 region has the DNA TGCGCCAGCAGCGATACGGGAGGGAACTATGGCTACACCTTC. Protein: CASSDTGGNYGYTF.

This chain joins TRBV5-1 and TRBJ2-3; 12 bases match TRBD2. The length of the CDR3 is 17 residues. Germline-derived CDR1 and CDR2 are SGHRS and YFSETQ. The V gene end was trimmed by 4 bases and the J gene end by 4 bases; junction bases not matched to a gene: 10. The CDR3 spells CASSANLAGGPADTQYF. For the CDR3, the DNA is TGCGCCAGCAGCGCTAATCTAGCGGGAGGGCCGGCAGATACGCAGTATTTT.

This clonotype was seen more than once but under ten times. The chain is built from TRBV11-2 and TRBJ1-4; possibly TRBD1 for D (6 bases). Per the germline V gene, CDR1 is SGHAT and CDR2 is FQNNGV. The CDR3 has 18 amino acids. The V and J ends lost 5 bases and 2 bases respectively, with 21 bases between them. CDR3 protein: CASSPDRGDQRTNEKLFF. In DNA, the CDR3 is TGTGCCAGCAGCCCCGATAGGGGGGATCAACGGACTAATGAAAAACTGTTTTTT.

This clonotype was observed a few times. The chain is built from TRBV5-1 and TRBJ2-5, with 11 positions matching TRBD1. The CDR3 contains 15 residues. V was pared by 5 bases and J by 5 bases, with 8 bases of the junction left unmatched. The germline CDR1 and CDR2 sequences are SGHRS and YFSETQ. The CDR3 spells CASRPDRGLRETQYF. CDR3 nucleotide sequence: TGCGCCAGCAGACCGGACAGGGGGCTTCGGGAGACCCAGTACTTC.

V gene TRBV27 combines with J gene TRBJ1-2, with 8 bases fitting TRBD1. CDR3 length: 16 amino acids. The germline V gene encodes CDR1 MNHEY and CDR2 SMNVEV (reference sequence). V lost 6 bases and J lost 5; bases outside the gene matches: 14. In DNA form, the CDR3 reads TGTGCCAGCAGCGCGAGACAGGGGCCCTTTCAATATGGCTACACCTTC. Translated, it gives CASSARQGPFQYGYTF.

This clonotype was detected many times. The chain uses TRBV2 and TRBJ2-1; D is unclear. This CDR3 region has 11 residues. V gave up 7 bases and J gave up 8 bases, with 9 bases separating them. Germline loops: CDR1 SNHLY, CDR2 FYNNEI. CDR3 loop: CASKIEDEQFF. Here the CDR3 DNA reads TGTGCCAGCAAGATAGAAGATGAGCAGTTCTTC.

In this sample, this clonotype turned up once. The rearrangement joins TRBV15 to TRBJ2-5, with D tentatively TRBD1 (7 bases). Germline lookup yields CDR1 LNHNV and CDR2 YYDKDF (reference sequence). The CDR3 length is 15 residues. V was pared by 6 bases and J by 2 bases, with 16 bases between. CDR3 sequence: CATRHSGGRQETQYF. Here the CDR3 DNA reads TGTGCCACCAGGCACTCAGGGGGGCGGCAAGAGACCCAGTACTTC.

Ten or more counts support this clonotype. The chain couples TRBV2 to TRBJ2-3, with D possibly called TRBD1 or TRBD2 (5 bases each). V was clipped by 5 bases and J by 0 bases, with 9 bases between them. CDR1 is SNHLY, CDR2 FYNNEI, per germline. The CDR3 covers 14 residues. CDR3: CASSPGGSTDTQYF. CDR3 nucleotides: TGTGCCAGCAGTCCTGGGGGTAGCACAGATACGCAGTATTTT.

The V call is TRBV3-1, the J call TRBJ1-1; D perhaps matches TRBD1 (6 bases). This CDR3 contains 15 residues. Trimming took 4 bases from V and 5 from J, leaving 17 bases between them. Germline assignment: CDR1 LGHDT and CDR2 YNNKEL (reference sequence). In DNA form, the CDR3 reads TGTGCCAGCAGCCCTTATGGGACAAAGGGTACTGAAGCTTTCTTT. It encodes CASSPYGTKGTEAFF.

The V and J genes are TRBV7-2 and TRBJ2-3; 8 bases map to TRBD1. CDR3 size: 16 residues. Germline V CDR1 and CDR2: SGHTA, FQGNSA. Trimming removed 1 base from V and 3 bases from J; junction bases left unmatched: 6. The CDR3 sequence: CASSLVGTGATDTQYF. In DNA, the CDR3 is TGTGCCAGCAGCTTAGTGGGGACAGGCGCTACAGATACGCAGTATTTT.

This sequence joins TRBV12-3 or TRBV12-4 and TRBJ2-5, with D perhaps assigned TRBD1 or TRBD2 (5 bases each). The CDR3 is 14 residues long. The germline V and J ends were trimmed by 5 bases and 3 bases, with 13 bases remaining between them. The CDR3 DNA reads as TGTGCCAGCAGTCCGTCGGGACGGGAAGAGACCCAGTACTTC. It encodes CASSPSGREETQYF.

At least ten counts were recorded for this clonotype. The V gene is TRBV5-1, the J gene TRBJ1-2; 7 bases agree with TRBD1. This CDR3 has 14 amino acids. Per the germline V gene, CDR1 is SGHRS and CDR2 is YFSETQ. V was clipped by 4 bases and J by 5 bases; unmatched bases: 8. The chain's CDR3 is CASSGLTGEYGYTF. DNA of the CDR3: TGCGCCAGCAGCGGACTCACAGGGGAGTATGGCTACACCTTC. The full variable domain, in which reference TRBV5-1 and TRBJ1-2 provide the parts outside the CDR3, is KAGVTQTPRYLIKTRGQQVTLSCSPISGHRSVSWYQQTPGQGLQFLFEYFSETQRNKGNFPGRFSGRQFSNSRSEMNVSTLELGDSALYLCASSGLTGEYGYTFGSGTRLTVV.

The J gene is TRBJ1-5, the V gene TRBV4-1; 7 bases map to TRBD1. The trim removed 1 base at V and 4 bases at J, leaving 4 bases unmatched. From germline, CDR1 is MGHRA and CDR2 YSYEKL. The CDR3 is made up of 15 amino acids. The CDR3 nucleotides read TGCGCCAGCAGCCAAGTATCGACAGGGAATCAGCCCCAGCATTTT. Its translation: CASSQVSTGNQPQHF.

This rearrangement joins TRBV20-1 to TRBJ2-2; D remains ambiguous. The CDR3 contains 13 residues. Trimming shortened V by 3 bases and J by 4 bases, and 9 bases separated the two germline ends. The germline V gene encodes CDR1 DFQATT and CDR2 SNEGSKA (reference sequence). The CDR3 region has the DNA TGCAGTGCTAGTGGTCAGGTCACCGGGGAGCTGTTTTTT. The encoded protein is CSASGQVTGELFF.

V usage is TRBV25-1 and J usage is TRBJ2-5, with TRBD2 matching 10 bases. The CDR3 contains 16 residues. Germline CDR1 and CDR2: MGHDK and SYGVNS. Germline trimming cut 8 bases from V and 5 bases from J; bases unmatched to any gene: 14. CDR3 DNA: TGTGCCAGCGGACGGTACGGACTAGCGGCAGGGGAGACCCAGTACTTC. This gives the protein CASGRYGLAAGETQYF.